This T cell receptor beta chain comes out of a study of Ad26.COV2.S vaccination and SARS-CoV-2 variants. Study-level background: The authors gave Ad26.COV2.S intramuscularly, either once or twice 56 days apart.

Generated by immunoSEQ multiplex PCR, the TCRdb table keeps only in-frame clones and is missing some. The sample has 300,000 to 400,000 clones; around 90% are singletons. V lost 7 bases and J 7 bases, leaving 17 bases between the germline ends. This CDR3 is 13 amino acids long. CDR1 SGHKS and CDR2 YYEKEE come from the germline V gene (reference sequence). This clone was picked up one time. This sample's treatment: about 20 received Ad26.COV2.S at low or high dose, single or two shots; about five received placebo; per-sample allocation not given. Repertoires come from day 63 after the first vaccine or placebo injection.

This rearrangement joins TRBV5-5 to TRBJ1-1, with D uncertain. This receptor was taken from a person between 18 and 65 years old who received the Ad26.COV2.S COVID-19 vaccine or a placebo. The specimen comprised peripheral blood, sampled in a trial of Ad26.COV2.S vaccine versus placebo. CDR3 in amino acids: CASGVQNSDEAFF. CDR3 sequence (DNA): TGTGCCAGCGGGGTCCAAAACTCAGATGAAGCTTTCTTT.